This T cell receptor (beta chain) originates from a study of a mutant IDH1 vaccine in newly diagnosed glioma. Time point: baseline, week 1 (first vaccination visit). Treatment noted: pre-vaccination baseline after standard-of-care therapy. The donors' diagnosis was new WHO grade 3 or 4 astrocytoma that was IDH1-mutant and ATRX-lost. Findings and caveats of the study: Pseudoprogression seemingly bore no relation to changes in top peripheral T cell clonotypes. Vaccine-induced responses were seen in approximately 93% of patients, spanning several MHC alleles.

V was cut by 5 bases and J by 6 bases, with 17 bases left in between. The germline CDR1 and CDR2 sequences are PRHDT and FYEKMQ (reference sequence). CDR3 size: 15 residues. As for this clone: Antigen specificity is unknown.

Measured with immunoSEQ multiplex PCR; TCRdb has only the in-frame clones, and not every one. The table has about 66,000 clones, about 86% seen once; the top ten hold roughly 2.8%. The receptor was isolated from a man aged 25-45 years with glioma. The starting material was PBMCs, obtained from a glioma patient treated with radiotherapy, temozolomide or both. The chain uses TRBV13 and TRBJ2-4; D may be TRBD1 (5 bases). The CDR3 sequence is CASSPLDSQLNIQYF. CDR3 coding DNA: TGTGCCAGCAGCCCCCTCGACAGCCAATTAAACATTCAGTACTTC.